Each of the 7 T cell receptor beta chains below was sequenced from the same sample in a study of Graves' ophthalmopathy and Graves' hyperthyroidism. Transcripts of RNA were the source for amplifying TCR beta CDR3 regions. HTBI primers primed a first-round RT-PCR, and a second-round multiplex PCR followed. In TCRdb, the multiplex PCR reads were re-called with MiXCR into one record per CDR3 protein. The data contain over a million distinct CDR3 sequences, around a third of them singletons. Sequencing used peripheral blood or thyroid tissue (not recorded which). The origin of the receptors is an adult man with Graves' hyperthyroidism.

This clonotype came up many times. The J gene is TRBJ2-7, the V gene TRBV5-1; no reliable D call. The CDR3 has 14 residues. Trimming left V 0 bases short and J 3 bases short, with 10 bases between. Per the germline V gene, CDR1 is SGHRS and CDR2 is YFSETQ. CDR3 residues: CASSLGSPDYEQYF. The CDR3 DNA reads as TGCGCCAGCAGCTTGGGCAGCCCGGACTACGAGCAGTACTTC.

This chain links TRBV14 with TRBJ2-7, with 15 bases matching TRBD2. CDR1 and CDR2 (germline): SGHDN, FVKESK. This CDR3 spans 13 amino acids. Trimming took 3 bases from V and 9 from J; bases not matched to a gene: 0. The CDR3 DNA is TGTGCCAGCAGCCAGGGACTAGCGGGGGGGCAGTACTTC. Its translation is CASSQGLAGGQYF.

The genes are TRBV3-1 and TRBJ2-2; 8 nucleotides match TRBD1. Germline loops: CDR1 LGHDT, CDR2 YNNKEL (reference sequence). CDR3 length: 13 residues. Trimming cost V 3 bases and J 7 bases; bases outside gene matches: 1. The CDR3 sequence is CASSQGTGGELFF. The CDR3 coding sequence is TGTGCCAGCAGCCAGGGGACAGGCGGGGAGCTGTTTTTT.

This clonotype showed up just a few times. The chain employs TRBV9 and TRBJ2-2, with a weak D call TRBD1 (7 bases). This CDR3 contains 13 residues. Trimming pared 7 bases from V and 3 bases from J, leaving 10 bases between. The germline CDR1 and CDR2 sequences are SGDLS and YYNGEE. CDR3 loop: CASVRGDTGELFF. CDR3 coding DNA: TGTGCCAGCGTCAGGGGGGACACCGGGGAGCTGTTTTTT.

This clonotype came up a few times. V is TRBV20-1 and J is TRBJ2-2, with TRBD1 matching over 7 bases. The V segment lost 3 bases and the J segment 4 bases; nucleotides outside the gene matches: 8. The CDR3 extends over 15 amino acids. The germline CDR1 and CDR2 sequences are DFQATT and SNEGSKA (reference sequence). The CDR3 nucleotides read TGCAGTGCTAGCCCTATGACAGGGTTCACCGGGGAGCTGTTTTTT. Translating gives CSASPMTGFTGELFF.

Points on this clonotype: A junction boundary mismatches the germline segment, possibly from a read error. The chain uses TRBV20-1 and TRBJ1-6, with D possibly being TRBD1 (6 bases). The CDR3 loop spans 15 amino acids. Per the germline V gene, CDR1 is DFQATT and CDR2 is SNEGSKA (reference sequence). The CDR3 sequence is CSATLGGALNSPPHF. The CDR3 nucleotides read TGCAGTGCTACTTTAGGGGGGGCACTTAATTCACCCCCCCACTTT.

This clonotype showed up many times. This chain joins TRBV7-6 and TRBJ2-6, with D possibly TRBD1 on 6 matching bases. The CDR3 loop spans 14 amino acids. The V end lost 5 bases, the J end lost 12 bases, and 17 bases lay between the germline ends. Germline loops: CDR1 SGHVS, CDR2 FNYEAQ. CDR3 loop: CASSPGQNSGVLTF. DNA for the CDR3: TGTGCCAGCAGCCCCGGACAGAACTCTGGCGTCCTGACTTTC.